The clone carrying this T cell receptor beta chain was found a few times. The CDR3 loop spans 17 amino acids. V lost 0 bases, J lost 4 bases, and 16 bases lay in between. The germline V gene encodes CDR1 LGHNA and CDR2 YNFKEQ. This sample is drawn from a study of blood T cell repertoires in COVID-19. Across the study: The United States, Italy and Spain were the sources of the acute and convalescent COVID-19 samples. Sources were T cells, B-cell-depleted T cells, or PBMCs; the material itself was cDNA or gDNA.

In the original analysis: By means of reference gene primer amplification, nucleated cell counts were estimated. Repertoires were generated with immunoSEQ multiplex PCR, while TCRdb's copy carries only in-frame clones and drops some. Clone size and the V and J calls come from that table; the DNA yielded D and trimming. This sample carries roughly 130,000 clones, under 85% of them seen once, and the ten largest clones take 9.5% to 10%. Input material: peripheral blood. V is TRBV4-2 and J is TRBJ1-5; no firm D call. The receptor's source is a man aged 35-49 years with active or convalescent COVID-19. The CDR3 nucleotides are TGTGCCAGCAGCCAAGACTTTGCAATGTCGGTGAATCAGCCCCAGCATTTT. Its protein product is CASSQDFAMSVNQPQHF.